A single T cell receptor (beta chain) is shown here with its context. The sequence runs out 3 residues before the end of the CDR3; the remainder is reconstructed from the germline J gene. The CDR3 loop spans 16 amino acids. The germline CDR1 and CDR2 sequences are LNHDA and SQIVND (reference sequence). These data come from a study of T cells in women clearing cervical HPV infection. About the study: Blood came at first lesion visit for cases, post-clearance for controls.

Repertoires were generated with immunoSEQ multiplex PCR, while TCRdb's copy carries only in-frame clones and drops some. The sample is made up of roughly 30,000 clones, and the top ten hold approximately 2.8% of it. This chain connects TRBV19 to TRBJ1-2; D is uncertain. The receptor was derived from a woman aged 18 to 75 with a cervical HPV16 infection that either progressed to CIN3+ or cleared (not recorded which). The material sequenced was blood buffy coat. The CDR3 loop is CASSIDGERFFYDYTF. The CDR3 DNA, read in part, is TGTGCCAGTAGTATAGATGGGGAGCGGTTCTTCTACGAC.